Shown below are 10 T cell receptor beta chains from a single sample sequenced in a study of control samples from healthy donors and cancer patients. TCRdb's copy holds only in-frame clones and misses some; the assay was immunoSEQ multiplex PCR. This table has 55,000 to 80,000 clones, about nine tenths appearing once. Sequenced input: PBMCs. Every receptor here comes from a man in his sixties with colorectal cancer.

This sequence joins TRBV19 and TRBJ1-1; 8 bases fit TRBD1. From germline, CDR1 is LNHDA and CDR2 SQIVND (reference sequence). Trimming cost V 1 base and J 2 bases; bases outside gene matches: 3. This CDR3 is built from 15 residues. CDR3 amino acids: CASSIGTGFNTEAFF. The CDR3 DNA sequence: TGTGCCAGTAGTATAGGGACAGGGTTTAACACTGAAGCTTTCTTT.

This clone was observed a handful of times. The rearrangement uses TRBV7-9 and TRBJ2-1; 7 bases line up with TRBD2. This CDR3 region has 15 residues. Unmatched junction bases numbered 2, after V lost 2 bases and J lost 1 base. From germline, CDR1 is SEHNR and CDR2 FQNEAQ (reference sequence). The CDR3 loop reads CASSLTGGSYNEQFF. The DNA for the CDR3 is TGTGCCAGCAGCTTAACGGGGGGATCCTACAATGAGCAGTTCTTC.

CDR3: CALGQSSGNTIYF. The DNA of the CDR3 is TGTGCCTTAGGACAGAGCTCTGGAAACACCATATATTTT. The rearrangement links TRBV30 to TRBJ1-3; maybe TRBD1 (6 bases). Germline V gene sequence: CDR1 GTSNPN, CDR2 SVGIG (reference sequence). This CDR3 has 13 amino acids. Trimming took off 7 bases at V and 0 bases at J, with 10 bases between the two ends.

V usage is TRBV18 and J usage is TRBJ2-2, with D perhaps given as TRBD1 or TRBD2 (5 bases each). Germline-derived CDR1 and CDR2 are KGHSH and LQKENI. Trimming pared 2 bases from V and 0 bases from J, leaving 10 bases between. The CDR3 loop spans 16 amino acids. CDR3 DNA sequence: TGTGCCAGCTCACCAACCGGGACGGCGAACACCGGGGAGCTGTTTTTT. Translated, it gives CASSPTGTANTGELFF.

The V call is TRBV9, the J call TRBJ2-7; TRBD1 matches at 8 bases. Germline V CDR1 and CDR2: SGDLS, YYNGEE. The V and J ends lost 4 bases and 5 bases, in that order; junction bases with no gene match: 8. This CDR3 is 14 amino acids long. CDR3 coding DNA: TGTGCCAGCAGCTTAGCAGGGGGCGGAGACGAGCAGTACTTC. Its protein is CASSLAGGGDEQYF.

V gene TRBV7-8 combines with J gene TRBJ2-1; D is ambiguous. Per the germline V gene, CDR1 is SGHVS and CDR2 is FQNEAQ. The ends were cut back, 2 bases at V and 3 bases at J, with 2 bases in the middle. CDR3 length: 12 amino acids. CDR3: CASSLLYNEQFF. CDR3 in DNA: TGTGCCAGCAGCTTACTCTACAATGAGCAGTTCTTC.

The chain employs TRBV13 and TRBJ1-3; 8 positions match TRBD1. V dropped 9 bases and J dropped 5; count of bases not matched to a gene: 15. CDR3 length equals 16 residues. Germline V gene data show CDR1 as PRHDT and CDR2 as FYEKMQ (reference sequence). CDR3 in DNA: TGTGCCAGTGTTTCTGGGATGGGACAGGAGAGAAACACCATATATTTT. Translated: CASVSGMGQERNTIYF.

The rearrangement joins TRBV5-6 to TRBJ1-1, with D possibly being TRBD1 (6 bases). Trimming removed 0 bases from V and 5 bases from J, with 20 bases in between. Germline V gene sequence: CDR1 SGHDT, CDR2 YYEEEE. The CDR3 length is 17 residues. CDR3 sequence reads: CASSLGHRAVLGTEAFF. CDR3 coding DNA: TGTGCCAGCAGCTTGGGGCACAGGGCAGTATTGGGGACTGAAGCTTTCTTT.

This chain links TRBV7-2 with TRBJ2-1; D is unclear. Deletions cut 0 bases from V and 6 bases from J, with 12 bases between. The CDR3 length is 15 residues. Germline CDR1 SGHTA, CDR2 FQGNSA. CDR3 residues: CASSLAMVVSNEQFF. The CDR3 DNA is TGTGCCAGCAGCTTAGCGATGGTAGTGTCCAATGAGCAGTTCTTC.

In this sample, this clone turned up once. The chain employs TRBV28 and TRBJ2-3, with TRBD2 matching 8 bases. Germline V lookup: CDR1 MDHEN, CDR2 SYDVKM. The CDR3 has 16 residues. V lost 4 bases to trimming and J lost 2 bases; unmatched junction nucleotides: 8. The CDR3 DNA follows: TGTGCCAGCAGTTCAAGCGGGGGCCAATTCACAGATACGCAGTATTTT. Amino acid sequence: CASSSSGGQFTDTQYF.